One sample yielded the 3 T cell receptor beta chains listed below, sequenced in a study of blood T cell repertoires in COVID-19. The data were produced by immunoSEQ multiplex PCR, yet TCRdb's version contains in-frame clones alone and is incomplete. The sample yields some 70,000 clones, 86% seen once. Sequencing was performed on peripheral blood. The receptors shown here come from a man younger than 40 with acute or convalescent COVID-19.

The V and J genes are TRBV7-2 and TRBJ2-4, with a possible D match to TRBD1 (5 bases). V was trimmed by 2 bases and J by 8 bases, leaving 16 bases between them. Germline V gene lookup returns CDR1 SGHTA and CDR2 FQGNSA. This CDR3 spans 15 amino acids. CDR3 DNA sequence: TGTGCCAGCAGCTTAATCGGGTCCCAAGGGGACATTCAGTACTTC. Translating gives CASSLIGSQGDIQYF.

The rearrangement links TRBV6-5 to TRBJ1-4; weak D call: TRBD1 (5 bases). Germline assignment: CDR1 MNHEY and CDR2 SVGAGI. The CDR3 loop spans 15 amino acids. Trimming cost V 6 bases and J 7 bases, with 18 bases left between them. The CDR3 sequence is CASRDLGVGGEKLFF. CDR3 DNA: TGTGCCAGCAGGGATTTGGGAGTGGGGGGTGAAAAACTGTTTTTT.

For the CDR3, the DNA is TGTGCCAGCAGCTTAGCGGCGGATGGCTACACCTTC. It encodes CASSLAADGYTF. The chain combines TRBV7-9 with TRBJ1-2; the D is unclear. Germline lookup yields CDR1 SEHNR and CDR2 FQNEAQ (reference sequence). Trimming left V 0 bases short and J 6 bases short, with 5 bases between. This CDR3 spans 12 amino acids.